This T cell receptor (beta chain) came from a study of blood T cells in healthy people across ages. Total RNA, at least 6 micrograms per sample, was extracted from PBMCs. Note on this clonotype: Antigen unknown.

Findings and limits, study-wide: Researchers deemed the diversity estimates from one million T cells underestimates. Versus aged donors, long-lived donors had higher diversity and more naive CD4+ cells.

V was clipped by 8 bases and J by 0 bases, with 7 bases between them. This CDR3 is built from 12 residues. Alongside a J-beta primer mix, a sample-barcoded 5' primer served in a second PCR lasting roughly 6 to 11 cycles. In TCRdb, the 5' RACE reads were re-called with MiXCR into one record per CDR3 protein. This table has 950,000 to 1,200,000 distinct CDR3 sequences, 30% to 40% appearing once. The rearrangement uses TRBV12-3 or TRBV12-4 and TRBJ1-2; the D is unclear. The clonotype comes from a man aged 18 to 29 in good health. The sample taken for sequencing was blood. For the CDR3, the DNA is TGTGCCAGCTTTGTAGCTAACTATGGCTACACCTTC. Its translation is CASFVANYGYTF.